The 5 T cell receptor beta chains below all came from one sample that was sequenced in a study of stem cell transplantation in POMP-related autoinflammatory disease. The data were produced by immunoSEQ multiplex PCR, yet TCRdb's version contains in-frame clones alone and is incomplete. The sample shows 9,000 to 10,000 clones, around 79% of them seen only once. The sample here was CD4+ T cells from PBMCs, taken after stem cell transplantation. The receptor source for this set is a human patient with POMP-related autoinflammation and immune dysregulation (PRAID). A subset of T cells may come from the graft donor.

This sequence joins TRBV28 and TRBJ2-1; 9 nucleotides align to TRBD1. This CDR3 is 17 amino acids long. From germline, CDR1 is MDHEN and CDR2 SYDVKM. V trimming: 4 bases; J trimming: 3 bases; junction bases outside the gene matches: 10. The chain's CDR3 is CASSSPSRDRVYNEQFF. The CDR3 nucleotides read TGTGCCAGCAGTTCACCGTCCCGGGACAGGGTCTACAATGAGCAGTTCTTC.

The chain carries TRBV6-1 and TRBJ1-2; 9 bases fit TRBD1. Germline V gene data show CDR1 as MNHNS and CDR2 as SASEGT. This CDR3 is built from 15 residues. V lost 3 bases to trimming and J lost 5 bases; unmatched junction nucleotides: 7. This chain's CDR3 is CASSDAGQGTYGYTF. In DNA, the CDR3 is TGTGCCAGCAGTGACGCGGGACAGGGAACTTATGGCTACACCTTC.

The CDR3, as DNA: TGTGCCAGCAGTAGGGTTGATCTCTATGGCTACACCTTC. As protein: CASSRVDLYGYTF. This rearrangement joins TRBV6-5 to TRBJ1-2; no clear D gene. The CDR3 length is 13 residues. The ends were cut back, 5 bases at V and 4 bases at J, with 11 bases in the middle. Per germline, CDR1 MNHEY and CDR2 SVGAGI.

The V gene is TRBV7-9, the J gene TRBJ2-5; the D gene is possibly TRBD2 (5 bases). This CDR3 has 16 amino acids. V was pared by 2 bases and J by 5 bases, with 18 bases between. Germline CDR1 SEHNR, CDR2 FQNEAQ (reference sequence). In nucleotides, the CDR3 is TGTGCCAGCAGCTTATTGAGGGCAGCCGGGTCGGAGACCCAGTACTTC. Its translation: CASSLLRAAGSETQYF.

This clone was observed once. The chain joins TRBV6-2 or TRBV6-3 to TRBJ2-5; perhaps D is TRBD1 or TRBD2 (5 bases each). This CDR3 has 14 amino acids. Germline lookup yields CDR1 MNHEY and CDR2 SVGEGT. V lost 0 bases and J lost 1, with 6 bases in between. CDR3 nucleotide sequence: TGTGCCAGCAGTTACTCCGGGACCCAAGAGACCCAGTACTTC. It encodes CASSYSGTQETQYF.